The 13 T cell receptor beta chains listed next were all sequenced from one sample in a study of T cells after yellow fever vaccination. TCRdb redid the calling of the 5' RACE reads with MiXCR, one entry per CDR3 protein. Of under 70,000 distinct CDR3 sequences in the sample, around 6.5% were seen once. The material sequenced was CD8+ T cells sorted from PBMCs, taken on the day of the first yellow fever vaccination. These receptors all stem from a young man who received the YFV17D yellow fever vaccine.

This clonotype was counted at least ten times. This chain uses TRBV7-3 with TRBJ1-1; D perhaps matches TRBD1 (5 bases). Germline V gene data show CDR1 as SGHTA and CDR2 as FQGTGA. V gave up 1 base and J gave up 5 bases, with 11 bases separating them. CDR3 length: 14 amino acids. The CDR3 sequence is CASSLKGVRTEAFF. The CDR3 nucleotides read TGTGCCAGCAGCTTAAAAGGGGTTCGAACTGAAGCTTTCTTT. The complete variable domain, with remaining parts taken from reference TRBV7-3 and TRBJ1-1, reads GAGVSQTPSNKVTEKGKYVELRCDPISGHTALYWYRQSLGQGPEFLIYFQGTGAADDSGLPNDRFFAVRPEGSVSTLKIQRTERGDSAVYLCASSLKGVRTEAFFGQGTRLTVV.

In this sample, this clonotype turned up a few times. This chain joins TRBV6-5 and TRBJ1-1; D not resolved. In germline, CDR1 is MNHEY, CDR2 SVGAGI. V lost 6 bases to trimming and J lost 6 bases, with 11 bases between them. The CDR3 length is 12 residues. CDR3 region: CASSLFGAEAFF. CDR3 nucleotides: TGTGCCAGCAGCCTATTCGGCGCTGAAGCTTTCTTT.

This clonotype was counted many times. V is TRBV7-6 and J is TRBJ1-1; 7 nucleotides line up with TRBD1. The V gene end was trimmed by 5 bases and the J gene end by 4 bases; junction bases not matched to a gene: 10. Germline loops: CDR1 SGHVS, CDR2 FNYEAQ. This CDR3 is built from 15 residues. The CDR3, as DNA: TGTGCCAGCAGCCCCCCCAAGGCAGGGGGCACTGAAGCTTTCTTT. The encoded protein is CASSPPKAGGTEAFF.

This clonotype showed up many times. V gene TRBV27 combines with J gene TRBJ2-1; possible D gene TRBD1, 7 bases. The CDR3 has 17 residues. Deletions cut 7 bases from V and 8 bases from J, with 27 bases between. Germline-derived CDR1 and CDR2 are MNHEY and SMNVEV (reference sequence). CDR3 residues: CASTGGSSVRVGDEQFF. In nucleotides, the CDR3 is TGTGCCAGCACAGGGGGGTCGAGCGTCAGGGTTGGGGATGAGCAGTTCTTC.

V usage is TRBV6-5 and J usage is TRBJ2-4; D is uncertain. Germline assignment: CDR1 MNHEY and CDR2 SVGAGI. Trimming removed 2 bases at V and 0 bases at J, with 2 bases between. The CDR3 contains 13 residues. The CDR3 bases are TGTGCCAGCAGTTACAAAGCCAAAAACATTCAGTACTTC. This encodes CASSYKAKNIQYF.

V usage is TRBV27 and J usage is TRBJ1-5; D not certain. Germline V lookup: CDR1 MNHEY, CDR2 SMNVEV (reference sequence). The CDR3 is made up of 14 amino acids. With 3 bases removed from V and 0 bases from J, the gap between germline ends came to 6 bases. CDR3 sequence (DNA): TGTGCCAGCAGTTTGTCAGATAGCAATCAGCCCCAGCATTTT. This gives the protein CASSLSDSNQPQHF.

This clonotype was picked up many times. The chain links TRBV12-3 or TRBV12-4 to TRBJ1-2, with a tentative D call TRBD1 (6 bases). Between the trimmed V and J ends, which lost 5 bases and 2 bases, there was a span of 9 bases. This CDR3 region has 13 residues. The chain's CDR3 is CASSTGQNYGYTF. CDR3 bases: TGTGCCAGCAGTACCGGACAGAACTATGGCTACACCTTC.

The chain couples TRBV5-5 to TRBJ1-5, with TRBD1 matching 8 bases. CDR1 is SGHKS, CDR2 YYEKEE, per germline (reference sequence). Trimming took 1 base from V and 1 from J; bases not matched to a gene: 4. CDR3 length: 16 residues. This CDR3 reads CASSLQDRASNQPQHF. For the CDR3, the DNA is TGTGCCAGCAGCTTGCAGGACAGGGCGAGCAATCAGCCCCAGCATTTT.

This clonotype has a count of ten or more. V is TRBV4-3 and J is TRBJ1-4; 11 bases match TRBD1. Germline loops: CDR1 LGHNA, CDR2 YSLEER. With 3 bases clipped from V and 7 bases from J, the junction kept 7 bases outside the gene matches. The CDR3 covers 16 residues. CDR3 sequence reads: CASSQDPGQGGEKLFF. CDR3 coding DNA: TGCGCCAGCAGCCAGGATCCGGGACAGGGGGGTGAAAAACTGTTTTTT.

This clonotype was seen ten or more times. The DNA of the CDR3 is TGTGCCACCCATACAGGGCGAGACGAGCAGTACTTC. Translated: CATHTGRDEQYF. The J gene is TRBJ2-7, the V gene TRBV24-1; possibly TRBD1 for D (6 bases). The CDR3 has 12 residues. Trimming pared 9 bases from V and 5 bases from J, leaving 13 bases between. CDR1 and CDR2 (germline): KGHDR, SFDVKD.

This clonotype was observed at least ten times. CDR3 sequence: CASSQDQGGTDTQYF. CDR3 DNA: TGCGCCAGCAGCCAAGACCAGGGAGGTACAGATACGCAGTATTTT. The V call is TRBV4-1, the J call TRBJ2-3, with D possibly being TRBD2 (6 bases). The CDR3 loop spans 15 amino acids. Germline V CDR1 and CDR2: MGHRA, YSYEKL. V was clipped by 0 bases and J by 3 bases, with 10 bases between them.

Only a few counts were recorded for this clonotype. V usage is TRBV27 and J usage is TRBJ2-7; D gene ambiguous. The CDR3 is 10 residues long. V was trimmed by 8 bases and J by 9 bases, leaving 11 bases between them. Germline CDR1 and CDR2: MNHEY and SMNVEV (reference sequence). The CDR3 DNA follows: TGTGCCAGCGGCCCCCACGGGCAGTACGTC. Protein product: CASGPHGQYV.

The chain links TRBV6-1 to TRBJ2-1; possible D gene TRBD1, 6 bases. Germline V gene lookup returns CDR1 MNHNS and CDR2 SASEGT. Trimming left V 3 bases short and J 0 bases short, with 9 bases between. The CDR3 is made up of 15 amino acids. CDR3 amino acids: CASSDRRGSYNEQFF. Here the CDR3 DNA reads TGTGCCAGCAGTGATCGCAGGGGCTCCTACAATGAGCAGTTCTTC.